This TCR beta chain appears in the sequencing data of a study of blood T cell repertoires in COVID-19. Study information: PBMCs, B-cell-depleted T cells, or T cells provided the cDNA or gDNA that made up the material.

Sequencing used immunoSEQ multiplex PCR; TCRdb keeps in-frame clones, though not all of them. Here the sample spans about 430,000 clones, 88% being singletons. J gave up 2 bases and V 11 bases, and 16 bases lay outside the gene matches. The CDR3 has 17 amino acids. This clonotype originated in a woman between 18 and 29 years old who had been exposed to COVID-19. The chain combines TRBV23-1 with TRBJ2-1, with TRBD2 matching over 9 bases. TRBV23-1 is placed among ORFs of uncertain function. The sequenced sample consisted of PBMCs or T cells enriched from blood (not recorded which). The CDR3 DNA reads as TGCGCCGGACGGGACAGAAGCGGGAGGATGACCTACAATGAGCAGTTCTTC. As protein: CAGRDRSGRMTYNEQFF.